A selection of T cell receptor beta chains follows, all from one sample in a study of identical twins. TCRdb fed the 5' RACE reads into MiXCR, producing one record per CDR3 protein. Of about 1.7 million distinct CDR3 sequences listed, under 35% are singletons. The specimen was cord blood. These receptors originate from a newborn girl in good health. Each CDR3 is given with its conserved first and last residue. D genes are given only for firm matches. Clone size is shown for a subset of rows, as once, few, many or a class of expanded clone.

.	TRBD2	TRBJ2-7	TRBV29-1	TGCAGCGTTTGCGGGAGCTCCTACAAGGAGCAGTACTTC	CSVCGSSYKEQYF
.	.	TRBJ2-1	TRBV5-1	TGCGCCAGCAGCTTGGCCAACTGGCGGGGGCCTTACAATGAGCAGTTCTTC	CASSLANWRGPYNEQFF
many	TRBD1	TRBJ2-3	TRBV7-7	TGTGCTAGCAGCCCCGACAGGGGGTCAGATACGCAGTATTTT	CASSPDRGSDTQYF
.	TRBD2	TRBJ2-1	TRBV24-1	TGTGCCACCAGTGGCCCGGGACTAGTGTACAATGAGCAGTTCTTC	CATSGPGLVYNEQFF
many	.	TRBJ2-3	TRBV20-1	TGCAGTGCTAGCTGGGTGGGAGGCCGCACAGATACGCAGTATTTT	CSASWVGGRTDTQYF
.	.	TRBJ2-1	TRBV20-1	TGCAGTGCTCCTAGCCGACTGGTTAGCTCCTACAATGAGCAGTTCTTC	CSAPSRLVSSYNEQFF
few	.	TRBJ2-3	TRBV5-5	TGTGCCAGCAACACTGGGGTAACAGATACGCAGTATTTT	CASNTGVTDTQYF
few	.	TRBJ1-5	TRBV20-1	TGCAGTGCTAGACCTCGATCTCCGCTAAAGACAGGCGAAGGGACGGTTGGCAATCAGCCCCAGCATTTT	CSARPRSPLKTGEGTVGNQPQHF
.	.	TRBJ2-1	TRBV7-6	TGTGCCAGCAGCTCCAGGACTTATCCCTACAATGAGCAGTTCTTC	CASSSRTYPYNEQFF
.	.	TRBJ1-5	TRBV27	TGTGCCAGCAGGCTAACAAGCGAGGGGTATAGCAATCAGCCCCAGCATTTT	CASRLTSEGYSNQPQHF
few	TRBD2	TRBJ2-5	TRBV2	TGTGCCAGCAGAACCCTCAGGCTAGCGGGGAGAGAGACCCAGTACTTC	CASRTLRLAGRETQYF